The T cell receptor beta chain described here comes from a study of blood T cell repertoires in COVID-19. Study background: Sample material is recorded as cDNA or gDNA derived from T cells, B-cell-depleted T cells, or PBMCs.

The assay was immunoSEQ multiplex PCR, and TCRdb's table has in-frame clones only and misses some. This sample yields 90,000 to 120,000 clones, of which more than 70% are seen a single time; approximately 5% belongs to the top ten. V was clipped by 3 bases and J by 0 bases, with 17 bases between them. The V gene's germline CDR1 is SGHNT and CDR2 YENEEA. This CDR3 has 18 amino acids. The TCR was taken from a middle-aged man with active or convalescent COVID-19. Sample: peripheral blood. This sequence joins TRBV11-3 and TRBJ1-4; the D gene is possibly TRBD1 (5 bases). Here the CDR3 reads CASSFCGDSFATNEKLFF. CDR3 DNA: TGTGCCAGCAGCTTCTGCGGTGACAGCTTTGCAACTAATGAAAAACTGTTTTTT.